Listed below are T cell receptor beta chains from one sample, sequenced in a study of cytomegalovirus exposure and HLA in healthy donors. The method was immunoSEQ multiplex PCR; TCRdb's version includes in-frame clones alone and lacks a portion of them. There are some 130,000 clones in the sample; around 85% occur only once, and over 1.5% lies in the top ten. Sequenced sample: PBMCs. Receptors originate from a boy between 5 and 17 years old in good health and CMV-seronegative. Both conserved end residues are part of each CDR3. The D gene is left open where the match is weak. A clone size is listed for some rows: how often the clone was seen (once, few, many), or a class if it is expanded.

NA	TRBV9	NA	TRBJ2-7	CASSVAGAGFNEQYF	TGTGCCAGCAGCGTAGCAGGGGCGGGTTTCAACGAGCAGTACTTC
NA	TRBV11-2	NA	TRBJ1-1	CASSLGGQEAFF	TGTGCCAGCAGCTTAGGGGGGCAAGAAGCTTTCTTT
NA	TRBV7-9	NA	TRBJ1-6	CASSEQGYTPLHF	TGTGCCAGCAGCGAACAGGGTTATACACCCCTCCACTTT
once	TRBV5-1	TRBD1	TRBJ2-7	CASSLGTGGSYEQYF	TGCGCCAGCAGCCTAGGGACAGGGGGGTCCTACGAGCAGTACTTC
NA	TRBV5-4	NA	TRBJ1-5	CASSLTGGMTRNQPQHF	TGTGCCAGCAGCCTAACGGGGGGTATGACTCGCAATCAGCCCCAGCATTTT
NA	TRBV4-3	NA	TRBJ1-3	CASSQQQLLSGNTIYF	TGCGCCAGCAGCCAACAACAGCTTCTCTCTGGAAACACCATATATTTT
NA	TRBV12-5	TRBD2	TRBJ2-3	CASGLGDSGRDTQYF	TGTGCTAGTGGTTTGGGAGATAGCGGGAGGGATACGCAGTATTTT
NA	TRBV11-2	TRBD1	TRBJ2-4	CASSQTGAKNIQYF	TGTGCCAGCAGCCAGACAGGGGCCAAAAACATTCAGTACTTC
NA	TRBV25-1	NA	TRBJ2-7	CASSPGFPYEQYF	TGTGCCAGCAGTCCGGGATTCCCCTACGAGCAGTACTTC
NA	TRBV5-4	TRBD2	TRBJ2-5	CASSRPGLGEETQYF	TGTGCCAGCAGCCGGCCGGGACTAGGTGAAGAGACCCAGTACTTC
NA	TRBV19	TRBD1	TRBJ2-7	CASRSGTGDFYEQYF	TGTGCCAGTCGGTCCGGGACAGGGGACTTCTACGAGCAGTACTTC
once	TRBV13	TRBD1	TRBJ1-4	CASSSDRGQLFF	TGTGCCAGCAGCTCAGACAGGGGCCAACTGTTTTTT
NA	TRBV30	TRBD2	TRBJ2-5	CAWKGREMRSQYF	TGTGCCTGGAAGGGGCGGGAGATGCGGTCCCAGTACTTC
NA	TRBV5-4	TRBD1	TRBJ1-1	CASSLGQRGSEAFF	TGTGCCAGCAGCCTGGGACAGAGGGGGTCTGAAGCTTTCTTT
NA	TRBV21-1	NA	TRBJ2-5	CASSKIEGTQYF	TGTGCCAGCAGCAAAATCGAGGGGACCCAGTACTTC
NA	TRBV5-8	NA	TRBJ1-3	CASRQNRNTIYF	TGTGCCAGCAGACAGAATCGAAACACCATATATTTT
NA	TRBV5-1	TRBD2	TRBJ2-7	CASSPGTTTYEQYF	TGCGCCAGCAGCCCTGGGACTACGACCTACGAGCAGTACTTC
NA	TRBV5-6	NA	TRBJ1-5	CASSFWQVNQPQHF	TGTGCCAGCAGCTTTTGGCAGGTTAATCAGCCCCAGCATTTT
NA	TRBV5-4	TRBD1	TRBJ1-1	CASSLGGQENTEAFF	TGTGCCAGCAGCTTGGGGGGACAGGAGAACACTGAAGCTTTCTTT
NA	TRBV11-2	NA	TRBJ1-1	CASSLKDREAFF	TGTGCCAGCAGCCTGAAGGACAGAGAAGCTTTCTTT
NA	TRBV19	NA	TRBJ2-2	CAIPSDTNTGELFF	TGTGCCATCCCTAGCGATACGAACACCGGGGAGCTGTTTTTT
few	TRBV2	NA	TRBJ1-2	CASSEALVSVGYTF	TGTGCCAGCAGTGAAGCGCTTGTTTCAGTTGGCTACACCTTC
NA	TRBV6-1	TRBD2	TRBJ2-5	CASTRWKGGEETQYF	TGTGCCAGCACCCGATGGAAGGGAGGGGAAGAGACCCAGTACTTC
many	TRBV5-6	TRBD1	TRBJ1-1	CASSLTGVGTEAFF	TGTGCCAGCAGCCTTACAGGGGTGGGCACTGAAGCTTTCTTT
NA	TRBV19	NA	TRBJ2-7	CASKAGSSYEQYF	TGTGCCAGTAAGGCGGGTAGCTCCTACGAGCAGTACTTC
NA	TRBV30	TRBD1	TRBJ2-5	CAWTGQVQETQYF	TGTGCCTGGACGGGACAGGTCCAAGAGACCCAGTACTTC
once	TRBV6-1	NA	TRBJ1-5	CASSEAPAAQPQHF	TGTGCCAGCAGTGAAGCTCCCGCTGCGCAGCCCCAGCATTTT
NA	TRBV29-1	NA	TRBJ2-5	CSVEDPRQSQETQYF	TGCAGCGTTGAAGATCCGAGACAGAGCCAAGAGACCCAGTACTTC
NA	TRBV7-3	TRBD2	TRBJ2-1	CASSHSGGGYNEQFF	TGTGCCAGCAGTCATAGCGGGGGGGGCTACAATGAGCAGTTCTTC
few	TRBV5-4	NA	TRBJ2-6	CASRTGSGANVLTF	TGTGCCAGCAGGACAGGATCTGGGGCCAACGTCCTGACTTTC
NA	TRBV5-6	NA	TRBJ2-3	CASSPPGGRPSTDTQYF	TGTGCCAGCAGCCCCCCCGGAGGCAGGCCTTCGACAGATACGCAGTATTTT
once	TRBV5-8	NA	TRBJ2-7	CASSRGTAATYEQYF	TGTGCCAGCAGCCGCGGGACAGCGGCCACCTACGAGCAGTACTTC
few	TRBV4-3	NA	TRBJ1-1	CASSQVEKINTEAFF	TGCGCCAGCAGCCAAGTCGAGAAGATAAACACTGAAGCTTTCTTT
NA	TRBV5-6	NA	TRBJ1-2	CASSPDRRFYGYTF	TGTGCCAGCAGCCCAGACAGGCGGTTCTATGGCTACACCTTC
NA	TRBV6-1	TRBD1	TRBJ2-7	CASSVGTGYEEQYF	TGTGCCAGCAGTGTGGGGACAGGGTATGAGGAGCAGTACTTC
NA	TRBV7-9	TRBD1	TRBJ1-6	CAESGTANSPLHF	TGTGCCGAATCCGGGACAGCAAATTCACCCCTCCACTTT
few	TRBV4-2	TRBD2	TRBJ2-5	CASSQEGGGASETQYF	TGTGCCAGCAGCCAAGAAGGCGGGGGGGCCTCAGAGACCCAGTACTTC
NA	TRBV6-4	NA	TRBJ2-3	CASSDGSSTDTQYF	TGTGCCAGCAGTGACGGCTCCAGCACAGATACGCAGTATTTT
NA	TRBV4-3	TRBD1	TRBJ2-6	CASSHLGQGAANVLTF	TGCGCCAGCAGCCACCTAGGACAGGGGGCGGCCAACGTCCTGACTTTC
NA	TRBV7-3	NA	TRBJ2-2	CASSAGQINTGELFF	TGTGCCAGCAGCGCTGGACAGATCAACACCGGGGAGCTGTTTTTT
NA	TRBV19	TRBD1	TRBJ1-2	CASSPSEGQGLRGYTF	TGTGCCAGTAGTCCTTCAGAGGGACAGGGCCTCCGGGGCTACACCTTC
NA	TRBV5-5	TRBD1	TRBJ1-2	CASSFGQDYGYTF	TGTGCCAGCAGTTTCGGACAGGACTATGGCTACACCTTC
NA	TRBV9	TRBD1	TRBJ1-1	CASSAQGQGNTEAFF	TGTGCCAGCAGCGCCCAAGGACAGGGGAACACTGAAGCTTTCTTT
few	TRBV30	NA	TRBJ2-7	CAWIPEGVYEQYF	TGTGCCTGGATCCCAGAGGGGGTTTACGAGCAGTACTTC
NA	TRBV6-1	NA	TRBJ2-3	CASRANADTQYF	TGTGCCAGCAGGGCCAACGCAGATACGCAGTATTTT
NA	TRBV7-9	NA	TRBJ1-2	CASSANPGTLYGYTF	TGTGCCAGCAGCGCAAATCCCGGGACACTCTATGGCTACACCTTC
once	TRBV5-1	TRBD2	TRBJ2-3	CASSPVSSGGTDTQYF	TGCGCCAGCAGCCCGGTGTCAAGCGGGGGAACTGATACGCAGTATTTT
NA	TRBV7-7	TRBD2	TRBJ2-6	CASSCQTSGINDSGANVLTF	TGTGCTAGCAGCTGTCAGACTAGCGGGATAAACGACTCTGGGGCCAACGTCCTGACTTTC
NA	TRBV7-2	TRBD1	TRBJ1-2	CASSVRDSSLGYTF	TGTGCCAGCAGCGTCCGGGACAGTTCCCTGGGCTACACCTTC
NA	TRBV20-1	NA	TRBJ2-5	CSARFGETQYF	TGCAGTGCTAGGTTCGGAGAGACCCAGTACTTC
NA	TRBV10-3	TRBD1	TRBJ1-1	CAITRTGAVTEAFF	TGTGCCATCACCAGGACAGGGGCGGTTACTGAAGCTTTCTTT
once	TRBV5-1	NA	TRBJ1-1	CASSGGVTEAFF	TGCGCCAGCAGCGGAGGGGTGACTGAAGCTTTCTTT
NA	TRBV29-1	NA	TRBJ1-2	CSVEDPTKAPYGYTF	TGCAGCGTTGAAGATCCGACAAAGGCGCCCTATGGCTACACCTTC